These 21 T cell receptor beta chains were sequenced from one sample in a study of control samples from healthy donors and cancer patients. Method: immunoSEQ multiplex PCR; TCRdb's copy keeps in-frame clones and lacks some. The repertoire has more than 60,000 clones, 89% of them found once; the top ten carry approximately 8.8%. Sample: PBMCs. The receptors stem from a woman aged 50 to 60 with colorectal cancer.

The rearrangement links TRBV19 to TRBJ1-2; no reliable D call. The CDR3 loop spans 15 amino acids. Between the trimmed V and J ends, which lost 7 bases and 2 bases, there was a span of 17 bases. CDR1 and CDR2 from the germline V gene are LNHDA and SQIVND (reference sequence). CDR3 DNA sequence: TGTGCCAGTACCACCCAAAAGGGCGGGAACTATGGCTACACCTTC. It is translated as CASTTQKGGNYGYTF.

The genes are TRBV6-2 or TRBV6-3 and TRBJ1-3; a possible D gene is TRBD1 (5 bases). The V gene's germline CDR1 is MNHEY and CDR2 SVGEGT. The germline V and J ends were trimmed by 5 bases and 4 bases, with 24 bases remaining between them. The CDR3 totals 18 residues. CDR3 region: CASSDTGVGDPLGNTIYF. The CDR3 nucleotides read TGTGCCAGCAGTGACACCGGTGTTGGGGACCCTCTCGGAAACACCATATATTTT.

The V gene is TRBV30, the J gene TRBJ1-4; possibly TRBD1 for D (6 bases). Germline CDR1 GTSNPN, CDR2 SVGIG (reference sequence). The V end lost 4 bases, the J end lost 6 bases, and 9 bases lay between the germline ends. The CDR3 is made up of 12 amino acids. The CDR3 bases are TGTGCCTGGAACAGGGCCCATGAAAAACTGTTTTTT. The encoded protein is CAWNRAHEKLFF. The whole variable domain, filled in from reference TRBV30 and TRBJ1-4, reads SQTIHQWPATLVQPVGSPLSLECTVEGTSNPNLYWYRQAAGRGLQLLFYSVGIGQISSEVPQNLSASRPQDRQFILSSKKLLLSDSGFYLCAWNRAHEKLFFGSGTQLSVL.

V gene TRBV15 combines with J gene TRBJ2-3, with 8 bases lining up with TRBD2. The germline V gene encodes CDR1 LNHNV and CDR2 YYDKDF (reference sequence). V shed 6 bases, J shed 1 base, and the junction held 3 bases outside the gene matches. CDR3 length equals 14 residues. CDR3 residues: CATSTGGGTDTQYF. CDR3 coding DNA: TGTGCCACCAGTACCGGGGGGGGCACAGATACGCAGTATTTT. The full variable domain, rest sourced from reference TRBV15 and TRBJ2-3, is DAMVIQNPRYQVTQFGKPVTLSCSQTLNHNVMYWYQQKSSQAPKLLFHYYDKDFNNEADTPDNFQSRRPNTSFCFLDIRSPGLGDTAMYLCATSTGGGTDTQYFGPGTRLTVL.

The V gene is TRBV4-2, the J gene TRBJ1-2; 8 nucleotides line up with TRBD1. The CDR3 extends over 16 amino acids. The junction had 8 bases not matched to a gene; V was cut back by 1 base and J by 4 bases. Germline V CDR1 and CDR2: LGHNA, YNFKEQ. Written as DNA, the CDR3 is TGTGCCAGCAGCCAAGGGGGGACAGGAGGTTTCTATGGCTACACCTTC. It encodes CASSQGGTGGFYGYTF.

The V gene is TRBV6-2 or TRBV6-3, the J gene TRBJ1-5, with D possibly being TRBD1 (5 bases). Germline CDR1 is MNHEY and CDR2 is SVGEGT. The CDR3 runs 15 residues. V shed 5 bases and J shed 2 bases, with 13 bases lying between them. CDR3 DNA sequence: TGTGCCAGCAGTACCTCAGGGTTGGGCAATCAGCCCCAGCATTTT. Residues: CASSTSGLGNQPQHF.

The V and J genes are TRBV7-9 and TRBJ1-5; no firm D call. With 1 base removed from V and 5 bases from J, the gap between germline ends came to 3 bases. CDR1 is SEHNR and CDR2 is FQNEAQ in the germline V gene (reference sequence). This CDR3 is built from 12 residues. CDR3 DNA sequence: TGTGCCAGCAGCTTAGATGATCAGCCCCAGCATTTT. Translating it yields CASSLDDQPQHF.

This chain connects TRBV18 to TRBJ1-6, with unresolved D. From germline, CDR1 is KGHSH and CDR2 LQKENI. Deletions cut 3 bases from V and 7 bases from J, with 13 bases between. There are 15 residues in the CDR3. CDR3 sequence: CASSPSGGENSPLHF. The CDR3 bases are TGTGCCAGCTCACCGTCGGGAGGAGAAAATTCACCCCTCCACTTT.

J is TRBJ1-1 and V is TRBV7-2; D is undetermined. V shed 3 bases and J shed 3 bases, with 5 bases lying between them. The CDR3 is 12 residues long. Germline-derived CDR1 and CDR2 are SGHTA and FQGNSA. The CDR3 is CASSLMYTEAFF. CDR3 DNA sequence: TGTGCCAGCAGCTTGATGTACACTGAAGCTTTCTTT.

This clone was recorded once. V usage is TRBV6-4 and J usage is TRBJ2-2; no firm D call. The CDR3 totals 12 residues. V was pared by 6 bases and J by 2 bases, with 4 bases between. Looked up from germline, CDR1 is MRHNA and CDR2 is SNTAGT. The CDR3, as DNA: TGTGCCAGCAGAGGAAACACCGGGGAGCTGTTTTTT. Its protein is CASRGNTGELFF.

The chain links TRBV30 to TRBJ2-6, with D possibly TRBD1 on 6 matching bases. The CDR3 is 14 residues long. V was shortened by 3 bases and J by 0 bases, with 6 bases between the two germline ends. Per germline, CDR1 GTSNPN and CDR2 SVGIG (reference sequence). Here the CDR3 reads CAWRGASGANVLTF. The CDR3 DNA is TGTGCCTGGAGGGGGGCCTCTGGGGCCAACGTCCTGACTTTC.

This clone appeared once. The chain is built from TRBV5-6 and TRBJ2-5, with a possible D match to TRBD1 (5 bases). Per germline, CDR1 SGHDT and CDR2 YYEEEE. The CDR3 has 15 residues. V was cut by 3 bases and J by 2 bases, with 14 bases left in between. DNA of the CDR3: TGTGCCAGCAGCTCCCGCGACAGAAAACAAGAGACCCAGTACTTC. Translation: CASSSRDRKQETQYF.

This sequence joins TRBV6-5 and TRBJ1-5, with D perhaps TRBD1 (6 bases). Trimming cost V 7 bases and J 4 bases, with 11 bases left between them. In germline, CDR1 is MNHEY, CDR2 SVGAGI. The CDR3 has 13 residues. CDR3 DNA: TGTGCCAGCACCGGGACACCAAATCAGCCCCAGCATTTT. Its protein product is CASTGTPNQPQHF.

This sequence joins TRBV5-1 and TRBJ2-4, with TRBD1 as a possible D gene (5 bases). V lost 0 bases and J lost 0, with 10 bases in between. From germline, CDR1 is SGHRS and CDR2 YFSETQ. This CDR3 has 16 amino acids. The CDR3 DNA sequence: TGCGCCAGCAGCTTGGTTGGGGCCCTAGCCAAAAACATTCAGTACTTC. Translation gives CASSLVGALAKNIQYF.

As regards this clone: The sample carries other DNA sequences with the same CDR3. This chain connects TRBV5-1 to TRBJ1-3, with 8 bases that match TRBD1. Looked up from germline, CDR1 is SGHRS and CDR2 is YFSETQ. V shed 2 bases, J shed 0 bases, and the junction held 1 base outside the gene matches. This CDR3 is 15 amino acids long. The CDR3 sequence: CASSLQGDSGNTIYF. The DNA for the CDR3 is TGCGCCAGCAGCTTACAGGGGGACTCTGGAAACACCATATATTTT.

The rearrangement links TRBV24-1 to TRBJ1-1; 8 bases are shared with TRBD1. Germline trimming cut 9 bases from V and 10 bases from J; bases unmatched to any gene: 12. Germline V gives CDR1 KGHDR, CDR2 SFDVKD. The CDR3 extends over 13 amino acids. In DNA, the CDR3 is TGTGCCACCCCCCCTGCGGACAGGGAACGAGCTTTCTTT. This codes for CATPPADRERAFF.

CDR3: CASSGSGGLGGELFF. CDR3 sequence (DNA): TGTGCCAGCAGTGGAAGCGGGGGGCTAGGCGGGGAGCTGTTTTTT. V and J are TRBV28 and TRBJ2-2, with TRBD2 identical over 9 bases. CDR1 and CDR2 (germline): MDHEN, SYDVKM. V dropped 5 bases and J dropped 7; count of bases not matched to a gene: 8. The CDR3 loop spans 15 amino acids.

V gene TRBV7-2 combines with J gene TRBJ1-6; 8 bases are a match to TRBD1. Germline V gene data show CDR1 as SGHTA and CDR2 as FQGNSA. The CDR3 runs to 16 residues. The ends lost 5 bases at V and 10 bases at J; junction bases unmatched: 13. In DNA form, the CDR3 reads TGTGCCAGCAGCGTACACTCCGGGACAGGTCAATCACCCCTCCACTTT. Its protein is CASSVHSGTGQSPLHF.

This chain uses TRBV3-1 (or the pseudogene TRBV3-2) with TRBJ1-6; D ambiguous. V dropped 1 base and J dropped 11 bases, with 18 bases sitting between them. Germline CDR1 LGHDT, CDR2 YNNKEL (reference sequence). This CDR3 region has 16 residues. The CDR3 DNA follows: TGTGCCAGCAGCCAAGTGTCGGCGGGAAGTCTAACACCCCTCCACTTT. Translated: CASSQVSAGSLTPLHF.

The rearrangement uses TRBV10-2 and TRBJ1-5, with 7 nucleotides matching TRBD1. Trimming at V came to 6 bases and at J to 1 base, leaving 6 bases not matched to a gene. This CDR3 comprises 15 residues. Germline V gene sequence: CDR1 WSHSY, CDR2 SAAADI. CDR3 nucleotides: TGCGCCAGCAGCGAACAGGGGACGAGCAATCAGCCCCAGCATTTT. This gives the protein CASSEQGTSNQPQHF.

The CDR3 DNA follows: TGTGCCACCATGGACAGCACTAGCACAGATACGCAGTATTTT. Encoded protein: CATMDSTSTDTQYF. The V gene is TRBV19, the J gene TRBJ2-3, with D tentatively TRBD1 (6 bases). V dropped 10 bases and J dropped 0 bases, with 14 bases sitting between them. The germline V gene encodes CDR1 LNHDA and CDR2 SQIVND (reference sequence). This CDR3 has 14 residues.